This entry is about one T cell receptor beta chain. What it binds is unknown. The entry originates in a study of blood T cells in healthy people across ages. General study results and limits: Nothing was known about donor CMV status, and this possibly confounded expanded clonotype changes.

The CDR3 is 15 residues long. Trimming left V 3 bases short and J 7 bases short, with 18 bases between. Using a J-beta primer mix together with a sample-barcoded 5' primer, a second PCR was run for about 6 to 11 cycles. MiXCR was run by TCRdb on the 5' RACE reads, yielding one entry per CDR3 protein. Among 600,000 to 850,000 distinct CDR3 sequences listed, 20% to 30% were seen once. The study recruited healthy Caucasian donors from Russia who were aged about 6 to 90. Total RNA was extracted at no less than 5.5 micrograms per sample. The sample was also linked to a second study, of T cells of mothers and their children. Turning to that study: Mothers gave over 8 million TCR beta CDR3 reads each, and children around 2.9 million each.

This clonotype was obtained from a boy aged 10-17 years in good health. V and J are TRBV12-3 or TRBV12-4 and TRBJ2-5; tentative D call: TRBD2 (6 bases). The sequencing sample was made of blood. The CDR3: CASSFSGYRGGTQYF. CDR3 bases: TGTGCCAGCAGTTTTAGCGGCTATCGGGGTGGGACCCAGTACTTC.